The rows below give T cell receptor beta chains drawn from one sample of a study of T-cell reconstitution after alpha-beta-depleted transplantation in children. In TCRdb, the PCR reads were re-called with MiXCR into one record per CDR3 protein. The sample has about 300,000 distinct CDR3 sequences, around 10% seen once. Material: PBMCs, obtained before TCRalphabeta/CD19-depleted stem cell transplant. The receptor set was obtained from a boy younger than two with acute myeloid leukemia, due to receive a stem cell transplant. Each CDR3 is given without its conserved first and last residue. A row's size may be missing; if present it is once, few, many or a size class.

V gene	J gene	clone size	CDR3 protein
TRBV11-3	TRBJ2-3	many	ASSLDYETGTDTQY
TRBV12-3/TRBV12-4	TRBJ2-1	many	ASSSILAGGYNEQF
TRBV6-6	TRBJ1-1	many	ASSFSHGNEAF
TRBV24-1	TRBJ2-4	.	ATSDLDRADIQY
TRBV5-4	TRBJ2-1	many	ASSLTRTGVYNEQF
TRBV5-1	TRBJ1-5	few	ASSSDPGRGQPQH
TRBV12-3/TRBV12-4	TRBJ2-1	.	ASSSPTASSYNEQF
TRBV6-5	TRBJ2-4	many	ASSYPGAGLAKNIQY
TRBV24-1	TRBJ1-1	many	ATRGARNTEAF
TRBV7-9	TRBJ2-3	many	ASSSWQVSTDTQY
TRBV12-3/TRBV12-4	TRBJ2-7	many	ASSFWETSGKDEQY
TRBV7-2	TRBJ1-5	few	ASRPGTGGGNQPQH
TRBV7-9	TRBJ1-1	.	ASSLNFGQEAF
TRBV7-2	TRBJ2-1	many	ASSPQGSGSNEQF
TRBV7-9	TRBJ2-7	many	ASSFKSGGSYEQY
TRBV20-1	TRBJ2-5	many	SARDRIGEMGETQY
TRBV4-3	TRBJ2-1	many	ASSHQREVSEQF
TRBV20-1	TRBJ2-1	many	SAPRREALYNEQF
TRBV28	TRBJ2-3	many	ASSLRWEREDTQY
TRBV29-1	TRBJ2-1	.	SVEDSPNEQF
TRBV18	TRBJ2-3	many	ASSPPTGLADTQY
TRBV27	TRBJ2-4	.	ASRPPGENIQY
TRBV7-9	TRBJ2-7	many	ASFKIDLFYEQY
TRBV11-2	TRBJ2-5	.	ASSFSPDPPSRKQTQY
TRBV5-1	TRBJ2-5	many	ASSPDRQETQY
TRBV4-3	TRBJ1-5	many	ASSRETGSNQPQH
TRBV24-1	TRBJ2-2	many	ATSDLPLDRDRVHGELF